These 8 T cell receptor beta chains originate from one sample sequenced in a study of blood T cell repertoires in COVID-19. Profiled with immunoSEQ multiplex PCR; TCRdb holds only in-frame clones, not every one. The sample holds tens of thousands of clones; 81% are singletons and the top ten take more than 20%. Sequencing was performed on peripheral blood. The receptor set was obtained from a woman at least 80 years old with COVID-19, enrolled during active disease.

This rearrangement joins TRBV24-1 to TRBJ2-5; 11 bases are a match to TRBD2. Trimming cost V 7 bases and J 2 bases; bases outside gene matches: 8. The V gene's germline CDR1 is KGHDR and CDR2 SFDVKD. CDR3 length equals 16 residues. This CDR3 is CATSPGVAGGQETQYF. CDR3 in DNA: TGTGCCACCAGCCCCGGGGTAGCGGGGGGGCAAGAGACCCAGTACTTC.

The table lists this clone with a count of one. J is TRBJ2-7 and V is TRBV29-1; D is perhaps TRBD2 (5 bases). Trimming pared 7 bases from V and 6 bases from J, leaving 19 bases between. Germline V gene data show CDR1 as SQVTM and CDR2 as ANQGSEA. The length of the CDR3 is 13 residues. CDR3 nucleotide sequence: TGCAGCGCCCGCGACGGAGGCAGCCCCGAGCAGTACTTC. Amino acids: CSARDGGSPEQYF.

This chain uses TRBV6-5 with TRBJ2-7; 14 bases are a match to TRBD2. CDR1 MNHEY and CDR2 SVGAGI come from the germline V gene. Trimming removed 4 bases from V and 4 bases from J; junction bases left unmatched: 3. CDR3 size: 15 residues. The CDR3 bases are TGTGCCAGCAGTTGGGGGACTAGCGGGAGTTACGAGCAGTACTTC. This codes for CASSWGTSGSYEQYF.

This clone occurred a few times. The chain recombines TRBV6-5 with TRBJ2-1, with 8 bases matching TRBD2. The length of the CDR3 is 15 residues. The germline V gene has CDR1 MNHEY and CDR2 SVGAGI. V lost 6 bases to trimming and J lost 4 bases; unmatched junction nucleotides: 8. The CDR3, as DNA: TGTGCCAGCAGATCCACGGCGGGAGGATACAATGAGCAGTTCTTC. It codes for CASRSTAGGYNEQFF.

By share, this clone counts as medium-sized. V usage is TRBV10-2 and J usage is TRBJ1-6; 8 bases are a match to TRBD1. Trimming at V came to 4 bases and at J to 10 bases, leaving 9 bases not matched to a gene. CDR1 and CDR2 (germline): WSHSY, SAAADI. The CDR3 sequence is 15 residues long. CDR3 DNA: TGCGCCAGCAGTGCACTCGGACAGGGCGGCTCACCCCTCCACTTT. It yields the protein CASSALGQGGSPLHF.

V is TRBV21-1 and J is TRBJ2-1; TRBD1, the D gene given by the table, was not confirmed from the DNA. TRBV21-1 is flagged as a pseudogene. The length of the CDR3 is 18 residues. The DNA for the CDR3 is TGTGCCAGAGCCCCGGGACAGGCGACTCTAGGGGTCTACAATGAGCAGTTCTTC. Residues: CARAPGQATLGVYNEQFF.

The CDR3 bases are TGTGCCAGCTGCCGGCGGGAGGATTACAATGAGCAGTTCTTC. The encoded protein is CASCRREDYNEQFF. This rearrangement joins TRBV25-1 to TRBJ2-1; 8 bases match TRBD2. Germline-derived CDR1 and CDR2 are MGHDK and SYGVNS. The ends lost 8 bases at V and 4 bases at J; junction bases unmatched: 7. The CDR3 has 14 amino acids.

The gene calls are TRBV6-6 and TRBJ2-7, with 8 nucleotides matching TRBD2. The V gene's germline CDR1 is MNHNY and CDR2 SVGAGI (reference sequence). The CDR3 has 14 residues. V was pared by 2 bases and J by 5 bases, with 5 bases of the junction left unmatched. CDR3 DNA: TGTGCCAGCAGTTACCCCGGACTAGCCCACGAGCAGTACTTC. This codes for CASSYPGLAHEQYF.